Each of the 17 T cell receptor beta chains below was sequenced from the same sample in a study of blood T cells in healthy people across ages. A second PCR of 7 to 11 cycles used a sample-barcoded 5' primer and a J-beta primer mix. TCRdb reanalysed the 5' RACE reads using MiXCR and keeps one entry per CDR3 protein. Of 600,000 to 850,000 distinct CDR3 sequences in the sample, around 25% were seen once. These same data were also listed under a study on T cells of mothers and their children.

The sequenced sample consisted of blood. These TCRs come from a boy aged 5-17 years in good health.

CDR3 sequence reads: CASSYTQGNSGYTF. CDR3 nucleotides: TGTGCCAGCAGTTACACACAGGGGAACAGTGGCTACACCTTC. The chain uses TRBV6-5 and TRBJ1-2; 7 nucleotides line up with TRBD1. V lost 2 bases, J lost 7 bases, and 7 bases stayed unmatched. Germline V lookup: CDR1 MNHEY, CDR2 SVGAGI. The CDR3 extends over 14 amino acids.

This clonotype was counted a few times. The V call is TRBV3-1, the J call TRBJ1-5; TRBD1 matches 10 bases. With 4 bases clipped from V and 5 bases from J, the junction kept 8 bases outside the gene matches. CDR1 is LGHDT and CDR2 is YNNKEL in the germline V gene (reference sequence). CDR3 length equals 16 residues. CDR3 sequence reads: CASSRSPDRGDQPQHF. Here the CDR3 DNA reads TGTGCCAGCAGCCGTTCCCCGGACAGGGGGGATCAGCCCCAGCATTTT.

The sample holds a few counts of this clonotype. The chain uses TRBV7-9 and TRBJ1-4; D might be TRBD1 (6 bases). V was trimmed by 1 base and J by 4 bases, leaving 13 bases between them. This CDR3 has 16 amino acids. Germline lookup yields CDR1 SEHNR and CDR2 FQNEAQ (reference sequence). The DNA for the CDR3 is TGTGCCAGCAGCTTAGGTCGTGACAGGATTAATGAAAAACTGTTTTTT. It specifies CASSLGRDRINEKLFF.

This clonotype has just a few counts. The CDR3 loop is CASSQDSGVDNEQYF. The CDR3 DNA sequence: TGTGCCAGCAGCCAAGATTCAGGGGTGGACAACGAGCAGTACTTC. The genes are TRBV3-1 and TRBJ2-7, with D possibly being TRBD1 (6 bases). The CDR3 is 15 amino acids. V lost 0 bases and J lost 5, with 14 bases in between. From germline, CDR1 is LGHDT and CDR2 YNNKEL (reference sequence).

The gene calls are TRBV2 and TRBJ1-6; weak D call: TRBD1 (5 bases). V lost 8 bases to trimming and J lost 10 bases, with 18 bases between them. CDR1 and CDR2 (germline): SNHLY, FYNNEI. The CDR3 runs 14 residues. The CDR3 reads CASYPGRGRSPLHF. CDR3 coding DNA: TGTGCCAGCTATCCCGGGAGGGGTCGATCACCCCTCCACTTT.

The chain recombines TRBV12-5 with TRBJ2-7, with 10 nucleotides matching TRBD2. This CDR3 has 15 amino acids. J was trimmed by 6 bases and V by 3 bases; bases with no gene match: 8. Looked up from germline, CDR1 is LGHNT and CDR2 is FRNRAP. The CDR3 nucleotides read TGTGCTAGTGGTTTCCTAGCGGGAGAAATTGTCGAGCAGTACTTC. Translated: CASGFLAGEIVEQYF.

This clonotype showed up just a few times. The V and J genes are TRBV7-9 and TRBJ2-1; 11 nucleotides match TRBD2. The tail of the sequence fits TRBJ2-5 better, so the J call may be wrong. This CDR3 comprises 16 residues. CDR1 and CDR2 (germline): SEHNR, FQNEAQ (reference sequence). The CDR3 protein is CASSPRSGRAQETQYF. The CDR3 bases are TGTGCCAGCAGCCCACGTAGCGGGAGGGCACAAGAGACCCAGTACTTC.

This clonotype was observed a few times. No conserved phenylalanine or tryptophan is present at the end of the CDR3, so a read error is the likely explanation. V usage is TRBV5-1 and J usage is TRBJ1-2; D uncertain. The CDR3 is 15 residues long. Germline V gene lookup returns CDR1 SGHRS and CDR2 YFSETQ. Trimming stripped 0 bases from V and 5 bases from J, with 14 bases between. CDR3 DNA: TGCGCCAGCAGCTTGGAAGGGCGGCCGGGATATGGCTACACCCTC. Translation gives CASSLEGRPGYGYTL.

This clonotype was seen only a few times. V is TRBV6-2 or TRBV6-3 and J is TRBJ1-5; D is uncertain. CDR1 is MNHEY and CDR2 is SVGEGT in the germline V gene. The CDR3 runs 13 residues. Trimming removed 3 bases from V and 5 bases from J, with 8 bases in between. CDR3 coding DNA: TGTGCCAGCAGTTATGGTCCGGATCAGCCCCAGCATTTT. This gives the protein CASSYGPDQPQHF.

This clonotype has just a few counts. The chain links TRBV12-3 or TRBV12-4 to TRBJ2-2, with D possibly being TRBD1 (6 bases). V lost 9 bases and J 1 base, leaving 9 bases between the germline ends. This CDR3 has 13 amino acids. The CDR3 region has the DNA TGTGCCAGTCAGGGACAGAACACCGGGGAGCTGTTTTTT. Translated, it gives CASQGQNTGELFF.

This clonotype was seen a few times. The chain joins TRBV7-6 to TRBJ2-5, with D perhaps matching TRBD2 (7 bases). The DNA end is more similar to TRBJ2-7, so the J call may be wrong. The CDR3 spans 15 residues. From germline, CDR1 is SGHVS and CDR2 FNYEAQ. The CDR3 loop is CASSLAGGGTYEQYF. The DNA of the CDR3 is TGTGCCAGCAGCTTAGCGGGAGGGGGGACCTACGAGCAGTACTTC.

This clonotype was detected only a few times. This chain uses TRBV4-1 with TRBJ2-3; no clear D. This CDR3 comprises 13 residues. Trimming took off 0 bases at V and 11 bases at J, with 12 bases between the two ends. Germline V gene lookup returns CDR1 MGHRA and CDR2 YSYEKL. The CDR3 coding sequence is TGCGCCAGCAGCCAAGATTCCCCCCTTGGGCAGTATTTT. It is translated as CASSQDSPLGQYF.

The chain links TRBV28 to TRBJ2-5, with D possibly matching TRBD1 (5 bases). The J call is uncertain, as TRBJ2-1 better fits the DNA end. The CDR3 loop spans 16 amino acids. The V gene's germline CDR1 is MDHEN and CDR2 SYDVKM. CDR3 nucleotide sequence: TGTGCCAGCACCTCCGGTGGCAGGACAACCAACATGGAGCAGTTCTTC. As protein: CASTSGGRTTNMEQFF.

J is TRBJ2-5 and V is TRBV9; possibly TRBD2 for D (5 bases). The J call may be faulty, since TRBJ2-7 better matches the DNA end. Germline-derived CDR1 and CDR2 are SGDLS and YYNGEE. This CDR3 is 16 amino acids long. The CDR3 is CASSVGSGESSYEQYF. The CDR3 region has the DNA TGTGCCAGCAGCGTAGGGTCCGGGGAAAGCTCCTACGAGCAGTACTTC.

The chain combines TRBV28 with TRBJ2-7, with 7 bases aligning to TRBD1. CDR3 size: 12 residues. Germline V CDR1 and CDR2: MDHEN, SYDVKM. The V and J ends lost 10 bases and 4 bases, in that order; junction bases with no gene match: 7. Here the CDR3 reads CATKTGPYEQYF. CDR3 coding DNA: TGTGCCACCAAGACAGGGCCTTACGAGCAGTACTTC.

The chain is built from TRBV20-1 and TRBJ2-3; D is unclear. The V gene lost 0 bases and the J gene lost 4 bases, with 5 bases spanning the gap. The CDR3 length is 12 residues. CDR1 DFQATT and CDR2 SNEGSKA come from the germline V gene (reference sequence). The CDR3 bases are TGCAGTGCTAGAGACCAGGCAGATACGCAGTATTTT. Its translation: CSARDQADTQYF.

This chain uses TRBV7-3 with TRBJ2-1; D possibly corresponds to TRBD2 (6 bases). Trimming cost V 3 bases and J 2 bases, with 11 bases left between them. CDR3 size: 15 residues. Germline assignment: CDR1 SGHTA and CDR2 FQGTGA. The CDR3 DNA follows: TGTGCCAGCAGCTTTTCTGGAGGGACCTACAATGAGCAGTTCTTC. Its protein product is CASSFSGGTYNEQFF. The full variable domain, rest sourced from reference TRBV7-3 and TRBJ2-1, is GAGVSQTPSNKVTEKGKYVELRCDPISGHTALYWYRQSLGQGPEFLIYFQGTGAADDSGLPNDRFFAVRPEGSVSTLKIQRTERGDSAVYLCASSFSGGTYNEQFFGPGTRLTVL.